Sequencing of this T cell receptor beta chain was carried out in a study of siplizumab effects on memory and regulatory T cells (dated by TCRdb to about 2019). The study in broad terms: The study looked at the effect of siplizumab, an anti-CD2 antibody, on alloreactive T-cell subsets in allogeneic mixed lymphocyte reactions made from human PBMCs.

In addition, sequencing in three donor pairs included unstimulated CD8+ effector memory subsets alongside CD4+ naive, CD8+ naive, CD8+ TEMRA and CD4+ memory subsets. Sorted unstimulated T cells, along with proliferating T cells recovered from mixed lymphocyte reactions, underwent TCRbeta CDR3 sequencing. Fresh whole blood from ten HLA-typed healthy donors served as the source for isolating PBMCs. Libraries came from the immunoSEQ multiplex PCR assay. Each sample had 85,000 to 100,000 TCR templates assayed by the deep sequencing platform. Genomic DNA extracted from sorted T cells was used for TCRbeta CDR3 sequencing. In the original analysis: The R programming language was used for the clonal analysis of the TCRbeta CDR3 data. Unstimulated samples were compared with post-reaction CFSE-low samples to define alloreactive CD4+ and CD8+ clones. Regulatory or non-regulatory origin was assigned to alloreactive CD4+ clones by matching of sequences to sorted unstimulated Treg and non-Treg repertoires. The table comes from immuneACCESS by way of TCRdb, which keeps in-frame sequences with V and J called. Part of the clones is missing from these tables; in studies checked, under half for an unresolved V gene and the rest for unknown reasons. V, J and clone size derive from that table, while D and trimming were established from the DNA sequence. This sample has tens of thousands of clones in its table, and just over 95% of those were observed once. In total, the top ten clones hold about 0.091% of the sample.

CDR1 and CDR2, looked up from the germline V gene, are MGHRA and YSYEKL. The CDR3 holds 12 amino acids from the cysteine to the phenylalanine. The DNA shown is the 36-base CDR3, in frame from base 1. The trim is 11 bases for V and 0 bases for J, with a gap of 10 bases between the germline ends. General findings and caveats noted by the study authors: Because sequences below about 10^-5 frequency were poorly captured, only a minor fraction of alloreactive clones could be mapped to unstimulated subsets. Compared with memory T cells, unstimulated naive T cells appeared more diverse, and naive cells seemed to make a substantial contribution to the alloresponse. The suppressive function of proliferating Tregs from siplizumab cultures was not functionally confirmed. In reactions with siplizumab, an average of 68.8% of mappable alloreactive CD4+ clones were Treg-derived, compared with roughly 27% in control reactions. Siplizumab significantly lowered the cumulative frequency of alloreactive sequences that could be traced to unstimulated CD4+ memory T cells. For roughly 80-95% of proliferating CD4+ or CD8+ clones, no naive or memory phenotype could be assigned.

This clone came up once. Its antigen target is currently unknown. No base quality values were provided; no much bigger clone lies one nucleotide off. The sequencing sample was made of naive CD8+ T cells sorted from blood. Taken with the paper, the label for cell subset or site translates to: unstimulated naive T cells. The rearranged chain carries TRBV4-1 and TRBJ1-1; perhaps TRBD1 is the D gene, with 6 bases matching. This sequence originates from a human donor in good health. Here is the DNA: TGCGCCGCCAGGGGTATGAACACTGAAGCTTTCTTT. It is translated as CAARGMNTEAFF.